This TCR beta chain was identified during a study of CXCR3-negative and CXCR3-positive naive CD8 T cells. Study outcomes and limitations: CXCR3-expressing naive cells carried TRB CDR3s more hydrophobic than those of CXCR3-negative naive cells. Memory cells differed in TRBV-TRBJ usage, but naive CXCR3-negative and CXCR3-positive cells had similar usage.

CDR3 length equals 11 residues. Per the germline V gene, CDR1 is SGHRS and CDR2 is YFSETQ. 5' RACE that incorporated UMI labels was used to prepare the TRB cDNA libraries. From the 5' RACE reads, TCRdb lists one entry per CDR3 protein and no DNA. In total, the table holds tens of thousands of distinct CDR3 sequences. The study sorted every CD8+ T cell subset in triplicate at about 270,000 cells each. Regarding this clonotype: Its antigen remains unidentified.

The TCR was taken from a human donor in good health. Some clones in this sample may be carry-over from other donors' samples. Sample: naive CXCR3+ CD8+ T cells from blood. Subset in this sample: CD45RO-CCR7+CD27+CD95- naive CD8+ T cells expressing CXCR3 (TNR3+). The rearrangement uses TRBV5-1 and TRBJ1-1; TCRdb gives TRBD1 as the D gene, but with no DNA this cannot be confirmed. The CDR3 sequence is CASRGGTEAFF.